The T cell receptor beta chain described here comes from a study of shared clonotypes between healthy human individuals. The protocol was immunoSEQ multiplex PCR, while the TCRdb copy is restricted to in-frame clones and leaves out a portion. The sample lists 600,000 to 750,000 clones; about 90% were seen once. Sequenced sample: memory CD8+ T cells from PBMCs. As for subset: CD45RO+ cells pooled with CCR7-negative TemRA cells. The sequence was obtained from a man aged 18 to 30 in good health. Some clones in this sample may be carry-over from other donors' samples.

The CDR3 nucleotides are TGTGCCACACACACCGGGGAGCTGTTTTTT. Amino acids: CATHTGELFF. This chain uses TRBV7-9 with TRBJ2-2; D unclear. Germline lookup yields CDR1 SEHNR and CDR2 FQNEAQ (reference sequence). CDR3 length equals 10 residues. V was pared by 10 bases and J by 3 bases, with 3 bases between. The entire variable domain, with the rest obtained from reference TRBV7-9 and TRBJ2-2, is as follows: DTGVSQNPRHKITKRGQNVTFRCDPISEHNRLYWYRQTLGQGPEFLTYFQNEAQLEKSRLLSDRFSAERPKGSFSTLEIQRTEQGDSAMYLCATHTGELFFGEGSRLTVL.